This T cell receptor (beta chain) was obtained from a study of blood T cell repertoires in COVID-19. The CDR3 runs to 15 residues. V trimming: 4 bases; J trimming: 3 bases; junction bases outside the gene matches: 6. Germline V gene lookup returns CDR1 LNHDA and CDR2 SQIVND (reference sequence). Data came from immunoSEQ multiplex PCR; TCRdb stores just in-frame clones and leaves some out. The table lists approximately 190,000 clones, approximately 84% of them singletons. This chain links TRBV19 with TRBJ1-2; 9 nucleotides match TRBD1. The TCR was taken from a middle-aged man who had recovered from COVID-19. The sample comprised PBMCs or T cells enriched from blood (not recorded which). The CDR3 DNA follows: TGTGCCAGTAGTACACAGGGGGCGGTCCACTATGGCTACACCTTC. This codes for CASSTQGAVHYGYTF.